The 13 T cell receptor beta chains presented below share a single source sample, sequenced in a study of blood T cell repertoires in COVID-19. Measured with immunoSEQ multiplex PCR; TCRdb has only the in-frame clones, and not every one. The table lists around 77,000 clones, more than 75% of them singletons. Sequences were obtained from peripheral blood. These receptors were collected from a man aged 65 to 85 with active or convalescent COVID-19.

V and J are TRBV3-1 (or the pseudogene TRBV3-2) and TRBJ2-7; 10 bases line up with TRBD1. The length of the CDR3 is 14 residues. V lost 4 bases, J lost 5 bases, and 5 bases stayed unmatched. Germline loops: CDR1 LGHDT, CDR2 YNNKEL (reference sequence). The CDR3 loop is CASSLRQGANEQYF. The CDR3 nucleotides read TGTGCCAGCAGCCTTCGACAGGGGGCTAACGAGCAGTACTTC.

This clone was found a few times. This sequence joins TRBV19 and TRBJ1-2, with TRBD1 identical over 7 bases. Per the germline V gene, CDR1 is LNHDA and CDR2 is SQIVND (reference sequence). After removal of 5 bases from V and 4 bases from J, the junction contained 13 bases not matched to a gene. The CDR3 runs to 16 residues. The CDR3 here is CASSPGTAPLGYGYTF. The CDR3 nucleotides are TGTGCCAGTAGTCCCGGGACAGCGCCGCTCGGCTATGGCTACACCTTC.

Here the CDR3 reads CASSPRQGSNEQFF. In DNA form, the CDR3 reads TGTGCCAGCTCACCGAGACAGGGTTCCAATGAGCAGTTCTTC. This sequence joins TRBV18 and TRBJ2-1, with TRBD1 identical over 7 bases. Looked up from germline, CDR1 is KGHSH and CDR2 is LQKENI. The CDR3 covers 14 residues. V lost 3 bases, J lost 6 bases, and 5 bases stayed unmatched.

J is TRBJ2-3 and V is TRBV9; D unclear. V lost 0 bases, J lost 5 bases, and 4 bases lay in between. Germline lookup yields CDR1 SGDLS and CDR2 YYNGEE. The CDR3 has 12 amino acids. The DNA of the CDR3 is TGTGCCAGCAGCGTAGCCGGAGATACGCAGTATTTT. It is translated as CASSVAGDTQYF.

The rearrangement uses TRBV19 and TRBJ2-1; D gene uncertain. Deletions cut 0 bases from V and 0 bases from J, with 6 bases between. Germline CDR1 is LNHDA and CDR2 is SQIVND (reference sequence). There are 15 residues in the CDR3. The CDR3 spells CASSIDESSYNEQFF. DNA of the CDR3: TGTGCCAGTAGTATAGACGAGAGCTCCTACAATGAGCAGTTCTTC.

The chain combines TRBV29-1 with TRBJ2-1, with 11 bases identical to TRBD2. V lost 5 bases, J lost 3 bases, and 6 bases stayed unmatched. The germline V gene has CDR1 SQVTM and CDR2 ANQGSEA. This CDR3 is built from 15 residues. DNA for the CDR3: TGCAGCGTTCGTACGGGACTAGCGGTCTACAATGAGCAGTTCTTC. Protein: CSVRTGLAVYNEQFF.

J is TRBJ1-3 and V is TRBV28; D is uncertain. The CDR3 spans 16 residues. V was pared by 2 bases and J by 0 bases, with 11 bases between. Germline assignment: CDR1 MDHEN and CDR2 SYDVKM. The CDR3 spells CASSLAHSYSGNTIYF. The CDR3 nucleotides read TGTGCCAGCAGTTTAGCCCACAGCTACTCTGGAAACACCATATATTTT.

Here the CDR3 DNA reads TGTGCCAGCAGTGAACTAGCGGGCCCCACGGGACAGTTCTTC. As protein: CASSELAGPTGQFF. The chain links TRBV6-1 to TRBJ2-1; 8 bases agree with TRBD2. The germline CDR1 and CDR2 sequences are MNHNS and SASEGT. Germline trimming cut 2 bases from V and 13 bases from J; bases unmatched to any gene: 10. The CDR3 has 14 amino acids.

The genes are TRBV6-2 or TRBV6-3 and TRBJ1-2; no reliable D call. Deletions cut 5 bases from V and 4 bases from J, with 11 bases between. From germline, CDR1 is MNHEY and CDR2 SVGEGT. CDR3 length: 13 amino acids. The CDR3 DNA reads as TGTGCCAGCAGTATCACGGGAGCCTATGGCTACACCTTC. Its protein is CASSITGAYGYTF.

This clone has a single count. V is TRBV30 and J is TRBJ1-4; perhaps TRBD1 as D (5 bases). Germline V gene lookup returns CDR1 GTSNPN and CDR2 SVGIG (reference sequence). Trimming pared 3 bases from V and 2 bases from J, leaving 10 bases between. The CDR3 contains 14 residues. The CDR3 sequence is CAWRPGGTNEKLFF. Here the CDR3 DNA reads TGTGCCTGGAGACCTGGGGGGACTAATGAAAAACTGTTTTTT.

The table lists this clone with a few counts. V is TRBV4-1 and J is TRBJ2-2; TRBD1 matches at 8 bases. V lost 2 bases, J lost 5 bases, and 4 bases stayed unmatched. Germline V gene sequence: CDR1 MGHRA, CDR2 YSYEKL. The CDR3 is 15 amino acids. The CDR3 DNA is TGCGCCAGCAGCCAATGGGACAGGAGGACCGGGGAGCTGTTTTTT. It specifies CASSQWDRRTGELFF.

This CDR3 reads CASTRSGTHSTDTQYF. CDR3 in DNA: TGTGCCAGCACTCGGTCCGGGACACATAGCACAGATACGCAGTATTTT. This chain links TRBV2 with TRBJ2-3; perhaps TRBD1 as D (6 bases). V was trimmed by 7 bases and J by 0 bases, leaving 17 bases between them. In germline, CDR1 is SNHLY, CDR2 FYNNEI. The CDR3 spans 16 residues.

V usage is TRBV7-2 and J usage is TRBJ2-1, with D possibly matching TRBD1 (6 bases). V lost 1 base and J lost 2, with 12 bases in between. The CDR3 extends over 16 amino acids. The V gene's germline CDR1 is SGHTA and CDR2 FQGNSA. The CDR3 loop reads CASSLGLGHPYNEQFF. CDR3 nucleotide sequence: TGTGCCAGCAGCTTAGGATTGGGACACCCCTACAATGAGCAGTTCTTC.